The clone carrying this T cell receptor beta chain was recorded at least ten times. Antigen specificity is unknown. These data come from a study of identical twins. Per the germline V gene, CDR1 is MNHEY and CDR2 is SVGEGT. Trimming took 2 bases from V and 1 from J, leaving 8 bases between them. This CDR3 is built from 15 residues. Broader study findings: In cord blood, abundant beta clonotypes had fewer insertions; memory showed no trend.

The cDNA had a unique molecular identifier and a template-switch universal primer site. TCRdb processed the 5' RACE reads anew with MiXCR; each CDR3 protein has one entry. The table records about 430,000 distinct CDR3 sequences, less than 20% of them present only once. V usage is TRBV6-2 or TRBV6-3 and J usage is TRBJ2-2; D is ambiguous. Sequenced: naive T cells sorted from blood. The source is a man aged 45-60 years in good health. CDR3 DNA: TGTGCCAGCAGTTACGTGGGGATGAACACCGGGGAGCTGTTTTTT. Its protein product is CASSYVGMNTGELFF.